What follows are 20 T cell receptor beta chains derived from one specimen sequenced in a study of blood T cell repertoires in COVID-19 (dated by TCRdb to 2020 to 2022). Library preparation was by the immunoSEQ multiplex PCR assay. Here the immuneACCESS table is served through TCRdb, limited to in-frame sequences with V and J called. Missing clones are a known gap in these copies; in checked studies unresolved V genes cover under half, and the rest lacks a known reason. The sample table contains 250,000 or so clones; only one count was recorded for around 85% of them. About 9% of the sample is held by the ten biggest clonotypes. The sample comprised peripheral blood. The source of these receptors is a man at least 80 years old with acute or convalescent COVID-19.

DNA for the CDR3: TGTGCCAGCAGCTTAGCGAGCACCTCCTACGAGCAGTACTTC. Its translation: CASSLASTSYEQYF. This chain joins TRBV7-2 and TRBJ2-7, with D unclear. Germline values: CDR1 SGHTA, CDR2 FQGNSA. The CDR3 is made up of 14 amino acids. V lost 0 bases and J 0 bases, leaving 6 bases between the germline ends.

The chain uses TRBV19 and TRBJ1-2; 7 bases align to TRBD1. Looked up from germline, CDR1 is LNHDA and CDR2 is SQIVND (reference sequence). This CDR3 spans 13 amino acids. J gave up 4 bases and V 9 bases, and 8 bases lay outside the gene matches. CDR3 in amino acids: CASVQPGGYGYTF. The DNA of the CDR3 is TGTGCCAGCGTCCAACCAGGGGGCTATGGCTACACCTTC.

The genes are TRBV4-2 and TRBJ2-3; D is perhaps TRBD2 (7 bases). The CDR3 consists of 18 residues. Germline assignment: CDR1 LGHNA and CDR2 YNFKEQ. V lost 0 bases and J lost 3, with 19 bases in between. Here the CDR3 DNA reads TGTGCCAGCAGCCAAGAGGTATGGGGGGGGCTTGGGACAGATACGCAGTATTTT. Amino acid sequence: CASSQEVWGGLGTDTQYF.

The chain's CDR3 is CASSLGTANTEAFF. CDR3 nucleotide sequence: TGTGCCAGCAGCTTAGGTACAGCGAACACTGAAGCTTTCTTT. The chain links TRBV7-9 to TRBJ1-1; D unresolved. Germline V gene data show CDR1 as SEHNR and CDR2 as FQNEAQ (reference sequence). V gave up 1 base and J gave up 1 base, with 7 bases separating them. This CDR3 comprises 14 residues.

The rearrangement uses TRBV5-4 and TRBJ1-4, with D perhaps TRBD1 (5 bases). There are 15 residues in the CDR3. Trimming pared 2 bases from V and 6 bases from J, leaving 14 bases between. The germline V gene has CDR1 SGHNT and CDR2 YYREEE (reference sequence). The chain's CDR3 is CASSLKTGGDEKLFF. CDR3 nucleotides: TGTGCCAGCAGCTTAAAAACAGGCGGAGATGAAAAACTGTTTTTT.

V usage is TRBV9 and J usage is TRBJ1-3; TRBD1 is a possible D gene (5 bases). The CDR3 is 16 amino acids. Deletions cut 0 bases from V and 0 bases from J, with 10 bases between. Germline V gene sequence: CDR1 SGDLS, CDR2 YYNGEE. CDR3 sequence: CASSVAQTDSGNTIYF. CDR3 bases: TGTGCCAGCAGCGTAGCTCAGACAGACTCTGGAAACACCATATATTTT.

The rearrangement joins TRBV2 to TRBJ1-3; perhaps TRBD1 as D (5 bases). This CDR3 region has 14 residues. Germline CDR1 SNHLY, CDR2 FYNNEI. V was shortened by 6 bases and J by 2 bases, with 11 bases between the two germline ends. The CDR3 DNA follows: TGTGCCAGCAGGCTAGGGGTAGCTGGAAACACCATATATTTT. This codes for CASRLGVAGNTIYF.

The chain couples TRBV4-2 to TRBJ2-5, with 9 bases matching TRBD2. V shed 3 bases and J 4 bases; nucleotides not matched to a gene: 9. The germline V gene encodes CDR1 LGHNA and CDR2 YNFKEQ. The CDR3 totals 16 residues. The CDR3 region is CASSHPGREGGETQYF. In DNA form, the CDR3 reads TGTGCCAGCAGCCACCCGGGGCGGGAGGGGGGAGAGACCCAGTACTTC.

In this sample, this clone turned up once. The rearrangement joins TRBV20-1 to TRBJ1-6, with D possibly being TRBD1 (5 bases). This CDR3 is 11 amino acids long. V was clipped by 3 bases and J by 8 bases, with 5 bases between them. Germline CDR1 DFQATT, CDR2 SNEGSKA (reference sequence). DNA for the CDR3: TGCAGTGCTAGCAGGGATTCACCCCTCCACTTT. Translation: CSASRDSPLHF.

The rearrangement joins TRBV7-2 to TRBJ2-1; 11 nucleotides match TRBD2. There are 16 residues in the CDR3. Germline-derived CDR1 and CDR2 are SGHTA and FQGNSA. J lost 9 bases, V lost 3 bases, and 10 bases had no gene match. This CDR3 reads CASSLGGLAVWGEQFF. The CDR3 nucleotides read TGTGCCAGCAGCTTGGGGGGACTAGCGGTTTGGGGTGAGCAGTTCTTC.

The rearrangement joins TRBV5-8 to TRBJ2-5, with D possibly matching TRBD2 (6 bases). With 2 bases removed from V and 0 bases from J, the gap between germline ends came to 11 bases. Germline lookup yields CDR1 SGHTS and CDR2 YDEGEE. This CDR3 is built from 15 residues. CDR3: CASSLGRGNQETQYF. Written as DNA, the CDR3 is TGTGCCAGCAGCTTAGGTCGGGGGAACCAAGAGACCCAGTACTTC.

The J gene is TRBJ2-3, the V gene TRBV5-1; 7 bases line up with TRBD2. CDR3 length: 14 amino acids. CDR1 is SGHRS, CDR2 YFSETQ, per germline. The ends lost 5 bases at V and 2 bases at J; junction bases unmatched: 5. CDR3 DNA: TGCGCCAGCAGTTGGCGGGAGCCCACAGATACGCAGTATTTT. As protein: CASSWREPTDTQYF.

V usage is TRBV6-6 and J usage is TRBJ2-7, with 12 bases that match TRBD2. Per germline, CDR1 MNHNY and CDR2 SVGAGI (reference sequence). The CDR3 is made up of 16 amino acids. After removal of 2 bases from V and 5 bases from J, the junction contained 7 bases not matched to a gene. The DNA of the CDR3 is TGTGCCAGCAGTTACGAGGAGACTAGCGGGAGTAACGAGCAGTACTTC. Encoded protein: CASSYEETSGSNEQYF.

This clone was seen a single time. The J gene is TRBJ1-2, the V gene TRBV5-6, with 12 bases matching TRBD1. V dropped 3 bases and J dropped 5; count of bases not matched to a gene: 2. This CDR3 contains 14 residues. The germline CDR1 and CDR2 sequences are SGHDT and YYEEEE. CDR3 in DNA: TGTGCCAGCAGCTGGGGACAGGGGGCGTATGGCTACACCTTC. Protein: CASSWGQGAYGYTF.

The V call is TRBV30, the J call TRBJ2-7, with 7 bases identical to TRBD2. Trimming took 2 bases from V and 4 from J; bases not matched to a gene: 5. This CDR3 comprises 13 residues. Germline CDR1 reads GTSNPN; CDR2 reads SVGIG (reference sequence). CDR3 amino acids: CAWSPASGYEQYF. In DNA form, the CDR3 reads TGTGCCTGGAGTCCGGCTAGCGGTTACGAGCAGTACTTC.

The chain uses TRBV30 and TRBJ1-6; D might be TRBD1 (6 bases). Between the trimmed V and J ends, which lost 3 bases and 7 bases, there was a span of 13 bases. CDR1 is GTSNPN and CDR2 is SVGIG in the germline V gene (reference sequence). This CDR3 has 14 amino acids. For the CDR3, the DNA is TGTGCCTGGAGACGACAGGCATTAAATTCACCCCTCCACTTT. Its protein is CAWRRQALNSPLHF. Supplemented by reference TRBV30 and TRBJ1-6, the full variable domain reads SQTIHQWPATLVQPVGSPLSLECTVEGTSNPNLYWYRQAAGRGLQLLFYSVGIGQISSEVPQNLSASRPQDRQFILSSKKLLLSDSGFYLCAWRRQALNSPLHFGNGTRLTVT.

The chain has TRBV30 and TRBJ1-6; 8 bases are a match to TRBD1. Germline V gives CDR1 GTSNPN, CDR2 SVGIG (reference sequence). The V and J ends lost 3 bases and 10 bases, in that order; junction bases with no gene match: 5. The CDR3 length is 13 residues. CDR3 sequence reads: CAWRRTGQSPLHF. The CDR3 region has the DNA TGTGCCTGGAGAAGGACAGGGCAGTCACCCCTCCACTTT.

This clone has a single count. This chain links TRBV5-1 with TRBJ2-3; tentative D call: TRBD1 (6 bases). V shed 10 bases and J shed 2 bases, with 20 bases lying between them. Germline values: CDR1 SGHRS, CDR2 YFSETQ. The CDR3 is made up of 15 amino acids. CDR3 sequence reads: CASAAGAAYTDTQYF. For the CDR3, the DNA is TGCGCCTCAGCAGCAGGGGCGGCCTACACAGATACGCAGTATTTT. Variable domain in full (rest from reference TRBV5-1 and TRBJ2-3): KAGVTQTPRYLIKTRGQQVTLSCSPISGHRSVSWYQQTPGQGLQFLFEYFSETQRNKGNFPGRFSGRQFSNSRSEMNVSTLELGDSALYLCASAAGAAYTDTQYFGPGTRLTVL.

The V call is TRBV20-1, the J call TRBJ2-1; D possibly corresponds to TRBD2 (6 bases). In germline, CDR1 is DFQATT, CDR2 SNEGSKA (reference sequence). Trimming took off 3 bases at V and 5 bases at J, with 14 bases between the two ends. The CDR3 is 14 amino acids. CDR3 sequence (DNA): TGCAGTGCTAGTGGGGCTAGCGAGGACAATGAGCAGTTCTTC. Protein: CSASGASEDNEQFF.

This clone showed up just once. The chain combines TRBV28 with TRBJ1-4; D call uncertain. The V end lost 4 bases, the J end lost 5 bases, and 14 bases lay between the germline ends. Germline V gene data show CDR1 as MDHEN and CDR2 as SYDVKM. CDR3 length: 15 residues. The CDR3 region has the DNA TGTGCCAGCAGTTCGAGAATACTCCGAAATGAAAAACTGTTTTTT. Translating gives CASSSRILRNEKLFF.